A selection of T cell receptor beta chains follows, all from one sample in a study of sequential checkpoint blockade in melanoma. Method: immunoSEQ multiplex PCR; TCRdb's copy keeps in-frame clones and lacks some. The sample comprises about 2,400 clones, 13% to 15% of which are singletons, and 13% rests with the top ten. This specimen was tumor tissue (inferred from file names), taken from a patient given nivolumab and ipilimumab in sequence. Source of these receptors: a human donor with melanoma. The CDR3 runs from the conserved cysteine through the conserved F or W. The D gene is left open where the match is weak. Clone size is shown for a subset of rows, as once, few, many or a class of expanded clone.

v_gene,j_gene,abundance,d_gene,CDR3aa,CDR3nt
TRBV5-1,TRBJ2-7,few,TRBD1,CASSFWDSSYEQYF,TGCGCCAGCAGCTTCTGGGACAGCTCCTACGAGCAGTACTTC
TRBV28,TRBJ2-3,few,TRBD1,CASSISGTGFTDTQYF,TGTGCCAGCAGTATATCGGGGACAGGCTTTACAGATACGCAGTATTTT
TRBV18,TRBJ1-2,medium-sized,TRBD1,CASSARGQGLDGYTF,TGTGCCAGCTCAGCCCGGGGACAGGGTCTCGATGGCTACACCTTC
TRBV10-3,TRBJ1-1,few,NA,CAISESRAIPNTEAFF,TGTGCCATCAGTGAGTCGAGGGCGATACCGAACACTGAAGCTTTCTTT
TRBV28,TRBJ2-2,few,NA,CASKSQQGTGELFF,TGTGCCAGCAAATCCCAACAGGGAACCGGGGAGCTGTTTTTT
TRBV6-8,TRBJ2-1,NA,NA,CASSNPGTPGNEQFF,TGTGCCAGCAGCAATCCGGGGACCCCGGGCAATGAGCAGTTCTTC
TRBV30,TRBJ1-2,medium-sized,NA,CAWSVLYSDSRHGYTF,TGTGCCTGGAGTGTACTGTATAGTGACTCCAGGCATGGCTACACCTTC
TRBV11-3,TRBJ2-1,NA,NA,CASSFAQGTYNEQFF,TGTGCCAGCAGCTTTGCTCAGGGTACCTACAATGAGCAGTTCTTC
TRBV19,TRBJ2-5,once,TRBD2,CASRAGTSGSTQYF,TGTGCCAGTAGAGCCGGGACTAGCGGTTCCACCCAGTACTTC
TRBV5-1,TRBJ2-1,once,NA,CASSQTSGILYNEQFF,TGCGCCAGCAGCCAAACCTCAGGGATTTTATACAATGAACAGTTCTTC
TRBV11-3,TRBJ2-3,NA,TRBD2,CASSFLAASTDTQYF,TGTGCCAGCAGCTTCCTAGCGGCTAGCACAGATACGCAGTATTTT
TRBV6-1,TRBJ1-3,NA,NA,CASSEVFKLNSGNTIYF,TGTGCCAGCAGTGAAGTATTTAAATTAAACTCTGGAAACACCATATATTTT
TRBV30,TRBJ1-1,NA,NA,CAWSLVQNTEAFF,TGTGCCTGGAGTTTGGTGCAGAACACTGAAGCTTTCTTT
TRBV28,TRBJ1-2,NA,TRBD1,CASSDLDRGGGYTF,TGTGCCAGCAGTGACCTTGACAGGGGCGGTGGCTACACCTTC
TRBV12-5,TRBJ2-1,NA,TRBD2,CASRLQRGAYNEQFF,TGTGCCAGCCGACTCCAGCGGGGAGCCTACAATGAGCAGTTCTTC
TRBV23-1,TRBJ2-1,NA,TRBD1,CASSQAVFGTVNNEQFF,TGCGCCAGCAGCCAAGCGGTGTTTGGGACAGTGAACAATGAGCAGTTCTTC
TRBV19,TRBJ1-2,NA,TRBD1,CASSIFRDRAANYGYTF,TGTGCCAGTAGTATATTCCGGGACAGGGCCGCTAACTATGGCTACACCTTC
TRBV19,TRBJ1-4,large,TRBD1,CASSTTGGTNEKLFF,TGTGCCAGTAGCACTACAGGGGGGACTAATGAAAAACTGTTTTTT
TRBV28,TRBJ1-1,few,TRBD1,CASSFWKTGNEAFF,TGTGCCAGCAGTTTCTGGAAGACAGGGAACGAAGCTTTCTTT
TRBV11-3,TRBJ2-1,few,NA,CASSSYRSWLAPHNEQFF,TGTGCCAGCAGCTCTTACCGGTCTTGGCTAGCGCCCCACAATGAGCAGTTCTTC
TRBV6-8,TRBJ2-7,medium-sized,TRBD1,CASSATLQGLYEQYF,TGTGCCAGCAGTGCTACCCTACAGGGGCTTTACGAGCAGTACTTC
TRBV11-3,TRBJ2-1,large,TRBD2,CASSLGGSLLSYNEQFF,TGTGCCAGCAGCTTGGGCGGGAGCCTCCTCTCCTACAATGAGCAGTTCTTC
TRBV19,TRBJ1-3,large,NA,CASSPVSGSGGNTIYF,TGTGCCAGTAGTCCGGTTTCGGGCTCGGGAGGAAACACCATATATTTT
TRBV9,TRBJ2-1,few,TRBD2,CASSLRGGGSGYNEQFF,TGTGCCAGCAGCTTACGGGGCGGCGGGAGTGGGTACAATGAGCAGTTCTTC
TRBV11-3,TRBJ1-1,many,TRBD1,CASSSPGTGRKAFF,TGTGCCAGCAGCTCTCCAGGGACAGGGAGAAAAGCTTTCTTT
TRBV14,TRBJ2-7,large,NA,CASSPGGYEQYF,TGTGCCAGCAGCCCAGGTGGTTACGAGCAGTACTTC
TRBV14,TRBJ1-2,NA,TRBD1,CASSQSGQSNYGYTF,TGTGCCAGCAGTCAGTCGGGACAGAGCAACTATGGCTACACCTTC
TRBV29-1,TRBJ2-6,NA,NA,CSVGNYSGANVLTF,TGCAGCGTTGGGAATTACTCTGGGGCCAACGTCCTGACTTTC
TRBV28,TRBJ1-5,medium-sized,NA,CASSLLDSNQPQHF,TGTGCCAGCAGTTTATTGGATAGCAATCAGCCCCAGCATTTT
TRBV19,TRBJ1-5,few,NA,CASSTLGREQPQHF,TGTGCCAGTAGTACCCTGGGCAGGGAACAGCCCCAGCATTTT
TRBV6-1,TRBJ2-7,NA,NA,CASSEVGGLDYEQYF,TGTGCCAGCAGTGAAGTTGGGGGTTTGGACTACGAGCAGTACTTC
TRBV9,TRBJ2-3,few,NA,CASTSTGSDTQYF,TGTGCCAGCACGTCAACAGGGTCAGATACGCAGTATTTT